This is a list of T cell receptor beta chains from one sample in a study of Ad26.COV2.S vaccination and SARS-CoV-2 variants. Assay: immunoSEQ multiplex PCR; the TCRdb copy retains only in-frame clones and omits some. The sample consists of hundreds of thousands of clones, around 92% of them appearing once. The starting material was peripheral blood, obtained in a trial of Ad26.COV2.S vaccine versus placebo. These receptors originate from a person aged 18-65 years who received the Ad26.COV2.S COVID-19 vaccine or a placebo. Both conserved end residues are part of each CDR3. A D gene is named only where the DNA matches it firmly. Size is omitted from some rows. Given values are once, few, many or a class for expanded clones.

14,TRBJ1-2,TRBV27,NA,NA,CASSQRTGIYGYTF,TGTGCCAGCAGTCAACGCACAGGGATATATGGCTACACCTTC
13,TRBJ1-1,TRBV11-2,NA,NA,CASSLGTGTEAFF,TGTGCCAGCAGTTTAGGTACAGGGACTGAAGCTTTCTTT
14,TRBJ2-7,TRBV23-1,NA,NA,CASRLSGAYYEQYF,TGCGCCAGCAGATTGTCCGGGGCTTACTACGAGCAGTACTTC
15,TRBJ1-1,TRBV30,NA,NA,CAWSVKRGWLTEAFF,TGTGCCTGGAGTGTTAAACGGGGCTGGTTGACTGAAGCTTTCTTT
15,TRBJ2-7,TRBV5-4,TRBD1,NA,CASSPQGARSYEQYF,TGTGCCAGCAGTCCACAGGGGGCTCGTTCCTACGAGCAGTACTTC
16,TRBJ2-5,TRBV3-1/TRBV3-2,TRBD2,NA,CASSQGLAGGHETQYF,TGTGCCAGCAGCCAAGGACTAGCGGGGGGGCATGAGACCCAGTACTTC
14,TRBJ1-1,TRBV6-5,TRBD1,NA,CASSQSGTGYEAFF,TGTGCCAGCAGTCAATCCGGGACAGGGTACGAGGCTTTCTTT
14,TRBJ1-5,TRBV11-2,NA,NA,CASSLVGGYQPQHF,TGTGCCAGCAGCTTAGTCGGGGGTTACCAGCCCCAGCATTTT
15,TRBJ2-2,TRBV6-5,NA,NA,CASDGAGPREGELFF,TGTGCCAGCGATGGGGCGGGGCCTCGAGAGGGGGAGCTGTTTTTT
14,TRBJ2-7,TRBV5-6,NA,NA,CASSFEQGLYEQYF,TGTGCCAGCAGCTTTGAACAGGGTCTCTACGAGCAGTACTTC
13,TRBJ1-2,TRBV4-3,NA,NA,CASSQGGARGYTF,TGCGCCAGCAGCCAAGGGGGGGCGCGGGGCTACACCTTC
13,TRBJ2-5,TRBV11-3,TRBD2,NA,CASSRGREETQYF,TGTGCCAGCAGCCGGGGGAGGGAGGAGACCCAGTACTTC
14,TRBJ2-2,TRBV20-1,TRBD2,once,CSASQLADTGELFF,TGCAGTGCTAGTCAACTAGCGGACACCGGGGAGCTGTTTTTT
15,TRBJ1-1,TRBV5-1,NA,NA,CASSLAPDRNPEAFF,TGCGCCAGCAGCTTGGCCCCCGACAGGAACCCTGAAGCTTTCTTT
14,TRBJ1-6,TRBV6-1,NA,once,CASSDVGKITPLHF,TGTGCCAGCAGTGATGTAGGGAAGATCACACCCCTCCACTTT
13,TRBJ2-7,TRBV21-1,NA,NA,CASSTTLGDEQYF,TGTGCCAGCAGCACGACCCTGGGGGACGAGCAGTACTTC
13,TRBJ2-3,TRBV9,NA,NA,CASSVAGTDTQYF,TGTGCCAGCAGCGTAGCCGGCACAGATACGCAGTATTTT
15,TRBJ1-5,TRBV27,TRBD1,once,CASSFTGGHHQPQHF,TGTGCCAGCAGTTTCACAGGGGGCCATCATCAGCCCCAGCATTTT
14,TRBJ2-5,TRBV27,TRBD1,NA,CASRPGQGYSTQYF,TGTGCCAGCAGACCGGGACAGGGCTACTCGACCCAGTACTTC
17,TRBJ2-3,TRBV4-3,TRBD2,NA,CASSQDVSGGAADTQYF,TGCGCCAGCAGCCAAGATGTTAGCGGGGGGGCGGCAGATACGCAGTATTTT
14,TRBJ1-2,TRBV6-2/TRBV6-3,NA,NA,CASSYREANYGYTF,TGTGCCAGCAGTTACCGTGAAGCTAACTATGGCTACACCTTC
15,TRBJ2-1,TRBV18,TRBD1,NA,CASSPQGAPYNEQFF,TGTGCCAGCTCACCACAGGGGGCCCCCTACAATGAGCAGTTCTTC